The 20 T cell receptor beta chains listed next were all sequenced from one sample in a study of CD8+ T cells in alopecia areata. Lesional scalp punch biopsies and peripheral blood were collected from alopecia areata patients. RNA extraction and reverse transcription yielded cDNA as sequencing template. Some clones are missing from TCRdb's copy, which holds only in-frame ones; the method was immunoSEQ multiplex PCR. The sample has some 20,000 clones, 60% to 80% seen once. The specimen comprised skin, sampled at week 0. The receptors were sampled from a human donor with alopecia areata.

The chain couples TRBV19 to TRBJ2-3; a possible D gene is TRBD2 (6 bases). The germline gives CDR1 LNHDA, CDR2 SQIVND (reference sequence). This CDR3 comprises 14 residues. V was pared by 0 bases and J by 7 bases, with 11 bases between. The CDR3 DNA reads TGTGCCAGTAGTATAGATCCCGCGGGGAATACGCAGTATTTT. Translating it yields CASSIDPAGNTQYF.

The rearrangement uses TRBV4-3 and TRBJ2-1; 9 bases align to TRBD2. The V and J ends lost 3 bases and 3 bases, in that order; junction bases with no gene match: 9. CDR1 is LGHNA and CDR2 is YSLEER in the germline V gene. There are 17 residues in the CDR3. CDR3 protein: CASSQVTGTSSYNEQFF. The CDR3 region has the DNA TGCGCCAGCAGCCAGGTCACCGGGACTAGCAGCTACAATGAGCAGTTCTTC.

V usage is TRBV7-2 and J usage is TRBJ2-1, with D perhaps TRBD1 (6 bases). CDR1 is SGHTA and CDR2 is FQGNSA in the germline V gene. The CDR3 is 15 residues long. Trimming removed 3 bases from V and 4 bases from J, with 13 bases in between. The CDR3 loop reads CASSFPRTVYNEQFF. DNA for the CDR3: TGTGCCAGCAGCTTTCCCCGGACAGTGTACAATGAGCAGTTCTTC.

The CDR3 region is CASSLGHQETQYF. The CDR3 DNA sequence: TGTGCCAGCAGCTTAGGGCACCAAGAGACCCAGTACTTC. The chain has TRBV11-3 and TRBJ2-5; D not certain. The V gene lost 1 base and the J gene lost 0 bases, with 3 bases spanning the gap. CDR1 is SGHNT, CDR2 YENEEA, per germline. The CDR3 covers 13 residues.

This clone was found a few times. The gene calls are TRBV6-1 and TRBJ1-1, with D perhaps TRBD1 (6 bases). The CDR3 is 15 amino acids. V was cut by 6 bases and J by 4 bases, with 18 bases left in between. CDR1 and CDR2 (germline): MNHNS, SASEGT. CDR3 residues: CASREYREMPTEAFF. The CDR3, as DNA: TGTGCCAGCAGGGAGTACAGGGAGATGCCCACTGAAGCTTTCTTT.

The V gene is TRBV5-1, the J gene TRBJ2-5, with D unresolved. CDR1 and CDR2 (germline): SGHRS, YFSETQ. The CDR3 covers 14 residues. The V and J ends lost 2 bases and 2 bases respectively, with 10 bases between them. CDR3 nucleotides: TGCGCCAGCAGCTTTGACGCGGTACAAGAGACCCAGTACTTC. Amino acids: CASSFDAVQETQYF.

The chain uses TRBV28 and TRBJ1-1; D remains ambiguous. V gave up 4 bases and J gave up 0 bases, with 9 bases separating them. This CDR3 is 14 amino acids long. Germline loops: CDR1 MDHEN, CDR2 SYDVKM. CDR3 nucleotide sequence: TGTGCCAGCAGTTCTCAGTTCATGAACACTGAAGCTTTCTTT. Protein product: CASSSQFMNTEAFF.

This clone was found once. The chain is built from TRBV27 and TRBJ2-2; TRBD2 aligns across 9 bases. J was trimmed by 4 bases and V by 2 bases; bases with no gene match: 11. The CDR3 is made up of 18 amino acids. The germline V gene encodes CDR1 MNHEY and CDR2 SMNVEV (reference sequence). The CDR3: CASSLEPGLALFTGELFF. Here the CDR3 DNA reads TGTGCCAGCAGTTTAGAACCGGGACTAGCTTTATTCACCGGGGAGCTGTTTTTT.

This chain uses TRBV4-1 with TRBJ2-7; possibly TRBD2 for D (6 bases). The CDR3 is made up of 14 amino acids. Between the trimmed V and J ends, which lost 1 base and 9 bases, there was a span of 16 bases. Germline assignment: CDR1 MGHRA and CDR2 YSYEKL. The CDR3 DNA reads as TGCGCCAGCAGCCAAGCCTTGGGGGGAGTCGGGCAGTACTTC. Translated, it gives CASSQALGGVGQYF.

The rearrangement links TRBV6-5 to TRBJ2-2; 8 positions agree with TRBD2. Trimming at V came to 11 bases and at J to 7 bases, leaving 12 bases not matched to a gene. The length of the CDR3 is 14 residues. Germline loops: CDR1 MNHEY, CDR2 SVGAGI. For the CDR3, the DNA is TGTGCCTCCCTTCGGGGGGGCCCGGGCGGGGAGCTGTTTTTT. Its protein is CASLRGGPGGELFF.

The rearrangement joins TRBV7-9 to TRBJ2-3, with TRBD2 matching 7 bases. The CDR3 is 15 residues long. Germline assignment: CDR1 SEHNR and CDR2 FQNEAQ (reference sequence). The trim removed 1 base at V and 2 bases at J, leaving 3 bases unmatched. CDR3 amino acids: CASSLVRDYTDTQYF. The CDR3 region has the DNA TGTGCCAGCAGCTTAGTTCGGGACTACACAGATACGCAGTATTTT.

J is TRBJ2-7 and V is TRBV4-1; TRBD1 aligns across 7 bases. CDR3 length equals 16 residues. Unmatched junction bases numbered 11, after V lost 3 bases and J lost 3 bases. From germline, CDR1 is MGHRA and CDR2 YSYEKL. The CDR3 reads CASSHQPGTASYEQYF. The CDR3 coding sequence is TGCGCCAGCAGCCATCAACCCGGGACAGCCAGCTACGAGCAGTACTTC.

The rearrangement joins TRBV11-2 to TRBJ2-1, with D unclear. This CDR3 has 12 amino acids. With 1 base removed from V and 8 bases from J, the gap between germline ends came to 6 bases. CDR1 and CDR2 (germline): SGHAT, FQNNGV. CDR3 loop: CASSLGLHEQFF. The CDR3 nucleotides are TGTGCCAGCAGCTTAGGTTTGCATGAGCAGTTCTTC.

The J gene is TRBJ1-2, the V gene TRBV4-2; 7 positions agree with TRBD1. Germline loops: CDR1 LGHNA, CDR2 YNFKEQ. CDR3 length: 14 amino acids. V lost 2 bases and J lost 6; bases outside the gene matches: 6. CDR3 protein: CASSQSLGQDGYTF. The DNA for the CDR3 is TGTGCCAGCAGCCAATCTCTAGGACAGGATGGCTACACCTTC.

This clone is categorized as large. J is TRBJ2-7 and V is TRBV27, with D hard to call. The germline V gene has CDR1 MNHEY and CDR2 SMNVEV (reference sequence). CDR3 length equals 14 residues. Between the trimmed V and J ends, which lost 0 bases and 2 bases, there was a span of 8 bases. The CDR3 DNA is TGTGCCAGCAGTTTATCAGGGTTCCCCTACGAGCAGTACTTC. It codes for CASSLSGFPYEQYF.

This clone was picked up one time. V gene TRBV6-8 combines with J gene TRBJ2-7, with D possibly being TRBD2 (6 bases). Trimming removed 11 bases at V and 1 base at J, with 15 bases between. Germline V lookup: CDR1 MNHGY, CDR2 SAAAGT. The CDR3 spans 13 residues. CDR3 nucleotide sequence: TGTGCCTGCGGGGCCCCCTCTTCCTACGAGCAGTACTTC. Its translation: CACGAPSSYEQYF.

The V call is TRBV10-3, the J call TRBJ2-3, with a tentative D call TRBD2 (6 bases). Germline CDR1 reads ENHRY; CDR2 reads SYGVKD. Trimming took off 2 bases at V and 0 bases at J, with 15 bases between the two ends. The CDR3 sequence is 17 residues long. CDR3 bases: TGTGCCATCAGTGAGAGTTCGCGGGGAGCTAGCACAGATACGCAGTATTTT. This codes for CAISESSRGASTDTQYF.

J is TRBJ2-1 and V is TRBV11-2; the D gene could be TRBD1 or TRBD2 (5 bases each). The CDR3 sequence is 15 residues long. Germline loops: CDR1 SGHAT, CDR2 FQNNGV. The germline V and J ends were trimmed by 5 bases and 10 bases, with 21 bases remaining between them. The CDR3 nucleotides read TGTGCCAGCAGCCCTACCGGGACCGGGGAAGAGGAGCAGTTCTTC. Translated: CASSPTGTGEEEQFF.

The CDR3 is CASSLPARGGAGNYGYTF. CDR3 DNA: TGTGCCAGCAGCTTACCTGCTAGAGGGGGCGCCGGTAACTATGGCTACACCTTC. The V and J genes are TRBV11-2 and TRBJ1-2; TRBD1 matches 7 bases. This CDR3 has 18 residues. The junction had 13 bases not matched to a gene; V was cut back by 2 bases and J by 1 base. Germline V lookup: CDR1 SGHAT, CDR2 FQNNGV. The complete variable domain, with remaining parts taken from reference TRBV11-2 and TRBJ1-2, reads EAGVAQSPRYKIIEKRQSVAFWCNPISGHATLYWYQQILGQGPKLLIQFQNNGVVDDSQLPKDRFSAERLKGVDSTLKIQPAKLEDSAVYLCASSLPARGGAGNYGYTFGSGTRLTVV.

This chain links TRBV2 with TRBJ1-5; D remains unclear. This CDR3 is built from 14 residues. Germline loops: CDR1 SNHLY, CDR2 FYNNEI. With 5 bases removed from V and 0 bases from J, the gap between germline ends came to 8 bases. The DNA of the CDR3 is TGTGCCAGCAGTCCCCCCTCTAGCAATCAGCCCCAGCATTTT. Its protein product is CASSPPSSNQPQHF.